The entry below describes one T cell receptor (beta chain). V was pared by 0 bases and J by 0 bases, with 8 bases between. Per germline, CDR1 SGHRS and CDR2 YFSETQ. This CDR3 has 15 residues. This sample is drawn from a study of blood T cell repertoires in COVID-19. Clones were read by immunoSEQ multiplex PCR, and TCRdb kept only the in-frame ones, dropping some. The repertoire holds 400,000 to 500,000 clones, roughly 85% seen once, with about 1.5% in the top ten. This receptor was obtained from a woman aged 25 to 45 with active or convalescent COVID-19. The rearrangement links TRBV5-1 to TRBJ2-3; D is possibly TRBD2 (5 bases). Sequences were obtained from peripheral blood. CDR3 loop: CASSLDRTSTDTQYF. CDR3 coding DNA: TGCGCCAGCAGCTTGGATCGGACTAGCACAGATACGCAGTATTTT.